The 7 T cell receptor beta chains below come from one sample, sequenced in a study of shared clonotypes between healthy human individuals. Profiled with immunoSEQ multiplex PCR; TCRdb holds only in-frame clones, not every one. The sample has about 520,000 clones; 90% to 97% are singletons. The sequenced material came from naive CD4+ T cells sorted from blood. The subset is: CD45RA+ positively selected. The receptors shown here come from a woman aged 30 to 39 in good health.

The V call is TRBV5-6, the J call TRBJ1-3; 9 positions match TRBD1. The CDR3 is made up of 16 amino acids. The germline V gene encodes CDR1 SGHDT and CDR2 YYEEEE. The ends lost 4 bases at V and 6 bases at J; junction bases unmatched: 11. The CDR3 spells CASSHTRDREVNTIYF. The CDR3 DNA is TGTGCCAGCAGCCACACCCGGGACAGGGAGGTAAACACCATATATTTT. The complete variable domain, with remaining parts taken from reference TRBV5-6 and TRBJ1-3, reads DAGVTQSPTHLIKTRGQQVTLRCSPKSGHDTVSWYQQALGQGPQFIFQYYEEEERQRGNFPDRFSGHQFPNYSSELNVNALLLGDSALYLCASSHTRDREVNTIYFGEGSWLTVV.

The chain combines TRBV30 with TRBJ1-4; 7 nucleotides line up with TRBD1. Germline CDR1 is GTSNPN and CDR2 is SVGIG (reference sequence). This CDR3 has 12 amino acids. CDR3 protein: CAEGATNEKLFF. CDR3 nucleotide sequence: TGTGCGGAGGGGGCGACTAATGAAAAACTGTTTTTT.

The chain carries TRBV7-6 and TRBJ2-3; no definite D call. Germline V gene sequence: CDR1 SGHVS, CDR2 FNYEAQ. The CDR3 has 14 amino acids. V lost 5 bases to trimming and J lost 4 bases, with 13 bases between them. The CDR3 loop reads CASSPSLVPDTQYF. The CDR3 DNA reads TGTGCCAGCAGCCCGAGTTTGGTTCCAGATACGCAGTATTTT.

The CDR3 region is CASSSGSGGKIAKNIQYF. As DNA, the CDR3 is TGTGCCAGTAGTAGCGGGAGCGGGGGAAAGATAGCCAAAAACATTCAGTACTTC. The chain carries TRBV19 and TRBJ2-4, with 8 positions matching TRBD2. From germline, CDR1 is LNHDA and CDR2 SQIVND (reference sequence). V trimming: 4 bases; J trimming: 0 bases; junction bases outside the gene matches: 11. This CDR3 region has 18 residues.

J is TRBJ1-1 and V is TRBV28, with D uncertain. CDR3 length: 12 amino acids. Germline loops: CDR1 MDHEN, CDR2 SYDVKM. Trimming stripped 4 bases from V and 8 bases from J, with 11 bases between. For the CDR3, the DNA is TGTGCCAGCAGTTCTCCCGCACGAGAAGCTTTCTTT. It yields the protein CASSSPAREAFF.

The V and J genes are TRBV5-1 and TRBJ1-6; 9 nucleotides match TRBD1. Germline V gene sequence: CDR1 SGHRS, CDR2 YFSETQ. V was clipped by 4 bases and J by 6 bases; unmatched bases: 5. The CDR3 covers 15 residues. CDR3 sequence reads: CASSVSGQGNSPLHF. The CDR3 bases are TGCGCCAGCAGCGTGTCGGGACAGGGTAATTCACCCCTCCACTTT.

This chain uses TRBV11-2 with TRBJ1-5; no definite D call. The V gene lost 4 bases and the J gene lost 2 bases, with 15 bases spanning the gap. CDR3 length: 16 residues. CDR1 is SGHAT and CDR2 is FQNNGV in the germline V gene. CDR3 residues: CASSSISTRGNQPQHF. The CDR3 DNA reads TGTGCCAGCAGCTCCATATCAACAAGAGGCAATCAGCCCCAGCATTTT. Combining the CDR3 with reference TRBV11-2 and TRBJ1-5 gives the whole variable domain EAGVAQSPRYKIIEKRQSVAFWCNPISGHATLYWYQQILGQGPKLLIQFQNNGVVDDSQLPKDRFSAERLKGVDSTLKIQPAKLEDSAVYLCASSSISTRGNQPQHFGDGTRLSIL.